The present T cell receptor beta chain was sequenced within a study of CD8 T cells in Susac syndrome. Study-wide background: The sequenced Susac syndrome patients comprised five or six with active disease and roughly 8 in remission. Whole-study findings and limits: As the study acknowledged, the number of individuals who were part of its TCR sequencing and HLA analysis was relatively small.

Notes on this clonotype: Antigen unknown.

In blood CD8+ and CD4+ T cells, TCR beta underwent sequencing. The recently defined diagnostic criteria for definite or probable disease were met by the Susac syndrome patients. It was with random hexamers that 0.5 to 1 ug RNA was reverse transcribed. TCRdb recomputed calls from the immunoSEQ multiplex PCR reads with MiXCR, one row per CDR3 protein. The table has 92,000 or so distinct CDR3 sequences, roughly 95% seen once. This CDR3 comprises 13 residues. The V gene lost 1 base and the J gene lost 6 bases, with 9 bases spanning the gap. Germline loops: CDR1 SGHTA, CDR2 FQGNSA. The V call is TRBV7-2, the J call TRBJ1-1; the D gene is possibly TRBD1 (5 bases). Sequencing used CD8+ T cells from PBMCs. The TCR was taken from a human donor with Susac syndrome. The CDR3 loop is CASSLVRGAEAFF. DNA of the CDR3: TGTGCCAGCAGCTTAGTACGGGGGGCTGAAGCTTTCTTT.